Listed below are T cell receptor beta chains from one sample, sequenced in a study of T-cell memory formation after mild COVID-19. TCRdb processed the 5' RACE reads anew with MiXCR; each CDR3 protein has one entry. The sample lists fewer than 450,000 distinct CDR3 sequences, 20% to 25% seen once, with 12% in the top ten. Material: PBMCs or a T cell subset sorted from them (not recorded which). All receptors derive from an adult woman who had mild COVID-19 (a few samples of this study predate the infection). Cell type and time point are not known. The CDR3 runs from the conserved cysteine through the conserved F or W. A D gene is named only where the DNA matches it firmly. A clone size is listed for some rows: how often the clone was seen (once, few, many), or a class if it is expanded.

TRBV7-3	TRBJ2-1	.	.	TGTGCCAGCAGCCCCACATCTCTAGCCCGCATTCGGAATGAGCAGTTCTTC	CASSPTSLARIRNEQFF
TRBV5-1	TRBJ2-1	.	few	TGCGCCAGCGGGACTCCTTCCTACAATGAGCAGTTCTTC	CASGTPSYNEQFF
TRBV9	TRBJ2-7	.	.	TGTGCCAGCAGCGCAAACAGGGTCGGCGAGCAGTACTTC	CASSANRVGEQYF
TRBV25-1	TRBJ1-3	.	.	TGTGCCAGCAGTGGGGACGTACGTATCGACAGTGGAAACACCATATATTTT	CASSGDVRIDSGNTIYF
TRBV20-1	TRBJ1-1	.	few	TGCAGTGCTCACGACGGAATTGAAGCTTTCTTT	CSAHDGIEAFF
TRBV4-1	TRBJ2-1	.	.	TGCGCCAGCAGCCAAGATACTCCCGCGTCCGGGAATGAGCAGTTCTTC	CASSQDTPASGNEQFF
TRBV29-1	TRBJ1-1	TRBD1	many	TGCAGCGGGGTGAACCCTGGGACAGGGGACACTGAAGCTTTCTTT	CSGVNPGTGDTEAFF
TRBV29-1	TRBJ2-1	TRBD2	.	TGCAGCGTTGAATCGGGGGGCTCCTACAATGAGCAGTTCTTC	CSVESGGSYNEQFF
TRBV4-3	TRBJ1-5	.	.	TGCGCCAGCAGCCAAGATTGGCATAGCAATCAGCCCCAGCATTTT	CASSQDWHSNQPQHF
TRBV15	TRBJ1-1	.	once	TGTGCCACCAGCAGTTTTCCAATGAACACTGAAGCTTTCTTT	CATSSFPMNTEAFF